This TCR beta chain was recovered during a study of T cells after yellow fever vaccination. Only a few counts were recorded for this clonotype. TCRdb re-analysed the 5' RACE reads in MiXCR, keeping a single row per CDR3 protein. The sample has 300,000 or so distinct CDR3 sequences, around 7% seen once. V was cut by 0 bases and J by 0 bases, with 10 bases left in between. CDR3 size: 16 residues. Looked up from germline, CDR1 is SGHRS and CDR2 is YFSETQ. The gene calls are TRBV5-1 and TRBJ1-5; D call uncertain. This TCR derives from a young man who received the YFV17D yellow fever vaccine. Sequencing was performed on PBMCs, taken about 41 days after the first yellow fever vaccination. The CDR3 protein is CASSLGTQYSNQPQHF. The CDR3 coding sequence is TGCGCCAGCAGCTTGGGGACCCAATATAGCAATCAGCCCCAGCATTTT. Supplemented by reference TRBV5-1 and TRBJ1-5, the full variable domain reads KAGVTQTPRYLIKTRGQQVTLSCSPISGHRSVSWYQQTPGQGLQFLFEYFSETQRNKGNFPGRFSGRQFSNSRSEMNVSTLELGDSALYLCASSLGTQYSNQPQHFGDGTRLSIL.